The source of this T cell receptor (beta chain) is a study of patients and donors after allogeneic stem cell transplantation. CDR1 is SGHRS and CDR2 is YFSETQ in the germline V gene. The CDR3 has 16 residues. Between the trimmed V and J ends, which lost 0 bases and 0 bases, there was a span of 9 bases. TCRdb analysed the RT-PCR reads with MiXCR anew, one entry per CDR3 protein. In the table there are roughly 230,000 distinct CDR3 sequences, 13% to 15% of which are singletons. This clonotype came up a few times. This TCR derives from a human donor who was either an allogeneic HSCT recipient or a stem cell or donor lymphocyte infusion donor (not recorded which). It is not recorded whose cells these are; they may come from a transplant donor. This rearrangement joins TRBV5-1 to TRBJ2-2; D gene ambiguous. Sequenced input: blood, either unsorted or a sorted T cell fraction (not recorded which). The CDR3: CASSLVTVSNTGELFF. As DNA, the CDR3 is TGCGCCAGCAGCTTGGTTACAGTTTCGAACACCGGGGAGCTGTTTTTT. Together with reference TRBV5-1 and TRBJ2-2, the CDR3 gives the full variable domain: KAGVTQTPRYLIKTRGQQVTLSCSPISGHRSVSWYQQTPGQGLQFLFEYFSETQRNKGNFPGRFSGRQFSNSRSEMNVSTLELGDSALYLCASSLVTVSNTGELFFGEGSRLTVL.